This T cell receptor (beta chain) was recorded in a study of shared clonotypes between healthy human individuals. Sorted subsets were amplified in replicate PCRs using approximately 200 ng DNA, some 31,000 T cell genomes. The method was immunoSEQ multiplex PCR; TCRdb's version includes in-frame clones alone and lacks a portion of them. This sample has 2 million to 2.5 million clones, with around 90% found just once. The CDR3 spans 13 residues. Germline V gives CDR1 LNHDA, CDR2 SQIVND (reference sequence). V lost 1 base, J lost 8 bases, and 11 bases lay in between. V usage is TRBV19 and J usage is TRBJ1-2; TRBD1 might be the D (5 bases). This sequence originates from a man between 18 and 29 years old in good health. Some clones in this sample may be carry-over from other donors' samples. Sequencing was performed on naive CD4+ T cells from PBMCs. Regarding subset: CD45RA+ positively selected. CDR3 coding DNA: TGTGCCAGTAGTATAGTAACGGGGCAAGGCTACACCTTC. It specifies CASSIVTGQGYTF.